The subject of this entry is one T cell receptor (beta chain). Its antigen remains unknown. Germline CDR1 reads MNHEY; CDR2 reads SMNVEV (reference sequence). This CDR3 has 13 residues. After removal of 8 bases from V and 0 bases from J, the junction contained 3 bases not matched to a gene. The sample comes from a study of cytomegalovirus exposure and HLA in healthy donors. For the study at large: Out of 150 million to 200 million T cells, an earlier analysis found more than 95 million unique TCR beta sequences in total. Of all 398 donors who were genotyped, about 80% belonged to the Caucasian-associated ancestry cluster. Study-level points and caveats: Data from an earlier analysis indicated that most TCR beta V segments were productive either about 87% or about 30% of the time.

60 Vbeta and 13 Jbeta primers were used in PCR. Sequencing used immunoSEQ multiplex PCR; TCRdb keeps in-frame clones, though not all of them. The data show 200,000 to 250,000 clones, approximately 85% seen once. This chain joins TRBV27 and TRBJ1-2, with 7 bases fitting TRBD1. Sequencing was done on a sample of PBMCs. The TCR comes from a woman in her thirties or forties in good health and CMV-seronegative. The CDR3 region has the DNA TGTGCCAGCGCAGACAGGGCTAACTATGGCTACACCTTC. This gives the protein CASADRANYGYTF.